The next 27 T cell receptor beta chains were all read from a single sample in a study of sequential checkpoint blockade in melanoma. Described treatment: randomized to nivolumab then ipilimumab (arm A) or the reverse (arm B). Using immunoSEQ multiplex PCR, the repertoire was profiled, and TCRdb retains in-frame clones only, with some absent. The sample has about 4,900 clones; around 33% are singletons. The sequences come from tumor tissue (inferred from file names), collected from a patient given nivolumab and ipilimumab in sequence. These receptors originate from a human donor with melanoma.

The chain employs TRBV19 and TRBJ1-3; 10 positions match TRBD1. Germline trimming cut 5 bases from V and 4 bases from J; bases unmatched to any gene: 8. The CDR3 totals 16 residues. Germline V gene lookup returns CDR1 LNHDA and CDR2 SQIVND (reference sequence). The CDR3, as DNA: TGTGCCAGTAGTCCACGGACAGGGGGTAACGGAAACACCATATATTTT. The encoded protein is CASSPRTGGNGNTIYF.

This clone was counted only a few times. The CDR3 sequence: CASSERGSYEQYF. CDR3 coding DNA: TGTGCCAGCAGCGAGCGGGGATCCTACGAGCAGTACTTC. The J gene is TRBJ2-7, the V gene TRBV7-4; TRBD2 aligns across 7 bases. The CDR3 contains 13 residues. Per the germline V gene, CDR1 is SGHVT and CDR2 is SQSDAQ. The ends lost 5 bases at V and 1 base at J; junction bases unmatched: 2.

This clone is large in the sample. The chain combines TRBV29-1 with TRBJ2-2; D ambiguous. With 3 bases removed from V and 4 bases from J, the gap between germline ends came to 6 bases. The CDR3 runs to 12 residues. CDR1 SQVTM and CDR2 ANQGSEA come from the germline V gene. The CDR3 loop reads CSVDRTTGELFF. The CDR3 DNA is TGCAGCGTTGATAGGACCACCGGGGAGCTGTTTTTT.

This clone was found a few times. DNA for the CDR3: TGTGCCAGCATCCCCCAGGGGTGGGGGCGCAACACTGAAGCTTTCTTT. Amino acids: CASIPQGWGRNTEAFF. The chain joins TRBV6-8 to TRBJ1-1, with D perhaps matching TRBD1 (6 bases). V was clipped by 7 bases and J by 2 bases, with 20 bases between them. Germline lookup yields CDR1 MNHGY and CDR2 SAAAGT. There are 16 residues in the CDR3.

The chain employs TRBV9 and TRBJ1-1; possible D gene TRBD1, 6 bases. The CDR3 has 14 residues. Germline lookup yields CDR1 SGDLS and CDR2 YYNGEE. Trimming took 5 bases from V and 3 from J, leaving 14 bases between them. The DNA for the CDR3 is TGTGCCAGCAGGGGAATACAGGGATACACTGAAGCTTTCTTT. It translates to CASRGIQGYTEAFF.

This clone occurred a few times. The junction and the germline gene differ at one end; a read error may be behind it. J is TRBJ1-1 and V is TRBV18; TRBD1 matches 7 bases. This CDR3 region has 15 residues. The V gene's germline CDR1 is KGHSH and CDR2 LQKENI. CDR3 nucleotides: TGTGCCAGCTCACCACAGGGGGCGCTGAATACTGAAGCTTTCTTT. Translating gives CASSPQGALNTEAFF.

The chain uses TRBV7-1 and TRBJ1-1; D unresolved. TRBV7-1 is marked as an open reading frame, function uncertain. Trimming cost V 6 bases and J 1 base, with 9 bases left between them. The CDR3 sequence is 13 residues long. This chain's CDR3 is CASRYTGNTEAFF. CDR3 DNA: TGTGCCAGCAGATACACGGGGAACACTGAAGCTTTCTTT.

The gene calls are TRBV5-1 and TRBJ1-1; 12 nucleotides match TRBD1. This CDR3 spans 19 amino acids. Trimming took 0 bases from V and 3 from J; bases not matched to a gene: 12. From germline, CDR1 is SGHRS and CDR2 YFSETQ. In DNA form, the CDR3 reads TGCGCCAGCAGCTTGGTCCGGGGGGACAGGGGGCGCTTGTACACTGAAGCTTTCTTT. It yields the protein CASSLVRGDRGRLYTEAFF.

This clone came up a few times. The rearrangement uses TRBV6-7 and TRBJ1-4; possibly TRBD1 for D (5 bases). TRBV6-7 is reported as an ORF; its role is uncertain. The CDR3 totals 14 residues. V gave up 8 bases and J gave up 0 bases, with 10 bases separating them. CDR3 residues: CASRMTATNEKLFF. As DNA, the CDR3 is TGTGCCAGCCGGATGACAGCAACTAATGAAAAACTGTTTTTT.

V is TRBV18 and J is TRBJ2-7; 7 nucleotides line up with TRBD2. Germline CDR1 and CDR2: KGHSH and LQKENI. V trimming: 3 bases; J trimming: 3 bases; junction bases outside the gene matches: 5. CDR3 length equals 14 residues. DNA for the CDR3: TGTGCCAGCTCACCGGCGGGAGCCGGCTACGAGCAGTACTTC. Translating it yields CASSPAGAGYEQYF.

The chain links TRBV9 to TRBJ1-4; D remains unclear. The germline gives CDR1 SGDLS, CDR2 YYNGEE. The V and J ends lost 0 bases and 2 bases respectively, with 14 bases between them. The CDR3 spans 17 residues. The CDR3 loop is CASSVDAGGGTNEKLFF. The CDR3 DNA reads TGTGCCAGCAGCGTAGACGCAGGCGGTGGGACTAATGAAAAACTGTTTTTT. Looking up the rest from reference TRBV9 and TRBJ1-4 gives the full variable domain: DSGVTQTPKHLITATGQRVTLRCSPRSGDLSVYWYQQSLDQGLQFLIQYYNGEERAKGNILERFSAQQFPDLHSELNLSSLELGDSALYFCASSVDAGGGTNEKLFFGSGTQLSVL.

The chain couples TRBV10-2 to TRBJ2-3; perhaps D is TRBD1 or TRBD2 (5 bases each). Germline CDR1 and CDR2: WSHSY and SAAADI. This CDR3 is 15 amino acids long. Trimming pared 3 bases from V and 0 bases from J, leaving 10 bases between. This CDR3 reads CASSDRGTSTDTQYF. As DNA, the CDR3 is TGCGCCAGCAGTGACCGGGGCACTAGCACAGATACGCAGTATTTT.

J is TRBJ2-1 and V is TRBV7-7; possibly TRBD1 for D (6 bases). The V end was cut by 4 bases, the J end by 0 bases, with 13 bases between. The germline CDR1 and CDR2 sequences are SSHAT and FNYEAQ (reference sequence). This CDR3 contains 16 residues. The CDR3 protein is CASSSIQGSSYNEQFF. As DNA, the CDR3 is TGTGCCAGCAGCTCGATTCAGGGGAGCTCCTACAATGAGCAGTTCTTC.

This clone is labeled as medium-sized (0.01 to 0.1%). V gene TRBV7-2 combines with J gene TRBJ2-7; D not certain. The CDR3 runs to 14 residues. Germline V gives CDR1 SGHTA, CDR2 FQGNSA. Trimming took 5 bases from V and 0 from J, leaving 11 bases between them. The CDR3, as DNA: TGTGCCAGCAGCCTCTCTTACTCCTCCTACGAGCAGTACTTC. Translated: CASSLSYSSYEQYF. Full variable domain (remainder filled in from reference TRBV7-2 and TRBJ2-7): GAGVSQSPSNKVTEKGKDVELRCDPISGHTALYWYRQSLGQGLEFLIYFQGNSAPDKSGLPSDRFSAERTGGSVSTLTIQRTQQEDSAVYLCASSLSYSSYEQYFGPGTRLTVT.

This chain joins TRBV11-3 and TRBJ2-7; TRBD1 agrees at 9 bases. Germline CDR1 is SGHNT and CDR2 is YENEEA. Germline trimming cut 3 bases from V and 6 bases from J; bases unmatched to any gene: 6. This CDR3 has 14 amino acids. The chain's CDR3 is CASSFGTGTFEQYF. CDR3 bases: TGTGCCAGCAGCTTCGGGACAGGGACTTTCGAGCAGTACTTC.

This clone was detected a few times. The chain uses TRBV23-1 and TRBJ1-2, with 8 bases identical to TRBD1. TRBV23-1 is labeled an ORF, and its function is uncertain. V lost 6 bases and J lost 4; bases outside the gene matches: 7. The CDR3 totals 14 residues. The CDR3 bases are TGCGCCAGCAGCCGCGACAGGGGTATCTATGGCTACACCTTC. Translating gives CASSRDRGIYGYTF.

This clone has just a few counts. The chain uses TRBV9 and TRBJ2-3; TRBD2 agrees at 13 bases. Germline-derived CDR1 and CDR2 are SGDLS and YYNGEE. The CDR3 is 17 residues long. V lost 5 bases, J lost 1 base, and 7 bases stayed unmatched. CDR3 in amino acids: CASSWTSGRRGTDTQYF. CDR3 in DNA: TGTGCCAGCAGTTGGACTAGCGGGAGACGCGGCACAGATACGCAGTATTTT. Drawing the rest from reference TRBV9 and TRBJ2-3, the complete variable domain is DSGVTQTPKHLITATGQRVTLRCSPRSGDLSVYWYQQSLDQGLQFLIQYYNGEERAKGNILERFSAQQFPDLHSELNLSSLELGDSALYFCASSWTSGRRGTDTQYFGPGTRLTVL.

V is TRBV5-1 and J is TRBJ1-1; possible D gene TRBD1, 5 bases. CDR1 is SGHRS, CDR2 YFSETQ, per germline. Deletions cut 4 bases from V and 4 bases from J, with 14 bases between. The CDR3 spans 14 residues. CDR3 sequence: CASSPTAGGTEAFF. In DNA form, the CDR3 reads TGCGCCAGCAGCCCGACAGCCGGGGGCACTGAAGCTTTCTTT.

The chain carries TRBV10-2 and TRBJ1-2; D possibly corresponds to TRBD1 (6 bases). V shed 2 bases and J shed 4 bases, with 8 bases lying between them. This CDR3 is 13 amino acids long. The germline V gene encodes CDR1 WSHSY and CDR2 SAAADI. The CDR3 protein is CASSETGTYGYTF. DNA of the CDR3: TGCGCCAGCAGTGAGACAGGGACCTATGGCTACACCTTC.

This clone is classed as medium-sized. CDR3 sequence (DNA): TGTGCCAGCAGTCGAATTGGGGACACTGAAGCTTTCTTT. It codes for CASSRIGDTEAFF. The rearrangement links TRBV5-8 to TRBJ1-1; D remains unclear. Germline-derived CDR1 and CDR2 are SGHTS and YDEGEE. This CDR3 is 13 amino acids long. The V end was cut by 5 bases, the J end by 3 bases, with 11 bases between.

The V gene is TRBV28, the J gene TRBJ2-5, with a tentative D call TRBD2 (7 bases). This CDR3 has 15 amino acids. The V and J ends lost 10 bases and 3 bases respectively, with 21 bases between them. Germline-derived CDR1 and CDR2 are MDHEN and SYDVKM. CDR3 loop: CATLGGAGPKETQYF. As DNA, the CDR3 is TGTGCCACCCTGGGGGGGGCAGGACCTAAAGAGACCCAGTACTTC.

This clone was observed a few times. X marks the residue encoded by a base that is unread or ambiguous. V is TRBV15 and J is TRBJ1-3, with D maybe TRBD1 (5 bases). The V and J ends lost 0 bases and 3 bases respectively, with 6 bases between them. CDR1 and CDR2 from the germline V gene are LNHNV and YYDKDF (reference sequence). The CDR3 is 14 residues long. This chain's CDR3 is CATSRDRXGNTIYF. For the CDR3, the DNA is TGTGCCACCAGCAGAGACAGGGYTGGAAACACCATATATTTT.

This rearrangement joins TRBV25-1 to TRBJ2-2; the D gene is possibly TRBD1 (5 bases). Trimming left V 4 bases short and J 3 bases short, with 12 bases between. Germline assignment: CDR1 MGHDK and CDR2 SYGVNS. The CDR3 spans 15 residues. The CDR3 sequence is CASSVRVFDTGELFF. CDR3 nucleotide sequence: TGTGCCAGCAGTGTCAGGGTTTTCGACACCGGGGAGCTGTTTTTT.

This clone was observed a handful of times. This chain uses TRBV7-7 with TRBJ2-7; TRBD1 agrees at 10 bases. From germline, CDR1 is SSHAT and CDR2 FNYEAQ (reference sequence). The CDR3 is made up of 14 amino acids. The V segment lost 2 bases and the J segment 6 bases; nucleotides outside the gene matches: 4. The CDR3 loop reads CASSLRQGAGEQYF. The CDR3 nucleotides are TGTGCCAGCAGCTTACGACAGGGGGCGGGCGAGCAGTACTTC.

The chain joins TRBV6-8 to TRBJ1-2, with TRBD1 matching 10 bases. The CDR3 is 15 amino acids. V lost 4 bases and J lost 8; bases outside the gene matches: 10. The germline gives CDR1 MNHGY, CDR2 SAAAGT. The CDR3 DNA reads TGTGCCAGCAGTTTAGACAGGGGGCTGAGAAAGGGCTACACCTTC. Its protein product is CASSLDRGLRKGYTF.

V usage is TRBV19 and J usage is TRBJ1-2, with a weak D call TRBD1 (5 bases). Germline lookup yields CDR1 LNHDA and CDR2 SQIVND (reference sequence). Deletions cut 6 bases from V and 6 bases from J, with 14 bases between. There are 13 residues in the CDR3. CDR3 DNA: TGTGCCAGTAGCCGGGGGGGGTTAGATGGCTACACCTTC. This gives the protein CASSRGGLDGYTF.

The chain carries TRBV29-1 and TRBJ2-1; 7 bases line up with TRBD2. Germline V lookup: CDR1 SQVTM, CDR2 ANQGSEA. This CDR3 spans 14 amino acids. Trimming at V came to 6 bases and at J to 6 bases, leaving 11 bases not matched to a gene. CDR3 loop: CSVRRDSGGNEQFF. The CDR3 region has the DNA TGCAGCGTGAGGAGGGACTCGGGGGGCAATGAGCAGTTCTTC.